A selection of T cell receptor beta chains follows, all from one sample in a study of cytomegalovirus exposure and HLA in healthy donors. Clones were read by immunoSEQ multiplex PCR, and TCRdb kept only the in-frame ones, dropping some. The data show 50,000 to 65,000 clones, with nearly 90% seen just once and 15% held by the top ten. The sequencing input was PBMCs. The source of these receptors is a woman aged 18-30 years in good health and CMV-seronegative. Both conserved end residues are part of each CDR3. The D gene is left open where the match is weak. For some rows the clone size is stated as once, few or many, or as a class when expanded; others skip it.

CDR3nt: TGTGCCAGCAGCTTGGATCCGGGAAGGACTGAAGCTTTCTTT
CDR3aa: CASSLDPGRTEAFF
abundance: NA
j_gene: TRBJ1-1
len: 14
v_gene: TRBV5-5
d_gene: NA

CDR3nt: TGTGCCAGCTCACCACAGCGTCTAGCGGGAGGGCCGAGCACAGATACGCAGTATTTT
CDR3aa: CASSPQRLAGGPSTDTQYF
abundance: NA
j_gene: TRBJ2-3
len: 19
v_gene: TRBV18
d_gene: TRBD2

CDR3nt: TGCGCCAGCAGCCGGGGGGGGATAGCGGGCAACAGCTCCTACGAGCAGTACTTC
CDR3aa: CASSRGGIAGNSSYEQYF
abundance: NA
j_gene: TRBJ2-7
len: 18
v_gene: TRBV5-1
d_gene: TRBD2

CDR3nt: TGCAGCGTTGATTTACAGAGCACTGAAGCTTTCTTT
CDR3aa: CSVDLQSTEAFF
abundance: NA
j_gene: TRBJ1-1
len: 12
v_gene: TRBV29-1
d_gene: NA

CDR3nt: TGCGCCAGCAGTTCAACAGGGGCCCCAAATCTAGCCAAAAACATTCAGTACTTC
CDR3aa: CASSSTGAPNLAKNIQYF
abundance: once
j_gene: TRBJ2-4
len: 18
v_gene: TRBV5-1
d_gene: TRBD1

CDR3nt: TGCAGCGTTGAAGAGGGCGGGGGGGCCTCCAATGAGCAGTTCTTC
CDR3aa: CSVEEGGGASNEQFF
abundance: NA
j_gene: TRBJ2-1
len: 15
v_gene: TRBV29-1
d_gene: TRBD2

CDR3nt: TGCGCCAGCACCTTGGCGGGATCTAACTATGGCTACACCTTC
CDR3aa: CASTLAGSNYGYTF
abundance: NA
j_gene: TRBJ1-2
len: 14
v_gene: TRBV5-1
d_gene: NA

CDR3nt: TGTGCCAGCAGCCCAGGAGACAACAGGGAGCAGTTCTTC
CDR3aa: CASSPGDNREQFF
abundance: NA
j_gene: TRBJ2-1
len: 13
v_gene: TRBV14
d_gene: NA

CDR3nt: TGTGCCAGCAGCTTAGCGACAGGGGTTGGTGAGCAGTTCTTC
CDR3aa: CASSLATGVGEQFF
abundance: NA
j_gene: TRBJ2-1
len: 14
v_gene: TRBV7-8
d_gene: TRBD1

CDR3nt: TGTGCCAGTAGTCCCGGGACAGGGGGCGACTACACCTTC
CDR3aa: CASSPGTGGDYTF
abundance: NA
j_gene: TRBJ1-2
len: 13
v_gene: TRBV19
d_gene: TRBD1

CDR3nt: TGTGCCAGTTTAGCGGGAGGGTTAAACTACGAGCAGTACTTC
CDR3aa: CASLAGGLNYEQYF
abundance: few
j_gene: TRBJ2-7
len: 14
v_gene: TRBV2
d_gene: TRBD2

CDR3nt: TGTGCCAGCAGCTCCGAAAGACAGGGCGCGGGGCCTCGGGATGGCTACACCTTC
CDR3aa: CASSSERQGAGPRDGYTF
abundance: NA
j_gene: TRBJ1-2
len: 18
v_gene: TRBV11-2
d_gene: TRBD1

CDR3nt: TGTGCCAGCAGCAGAGACAGGCCCTATGGCTACACCTTC
CDR3aa: CASSRDRPYGYTF
abundance: NA
j_gene: TRBJ1-2
len: 13
v_gene: TRBV9
d_gene: NA

CDR3nt: TGTGCCATCGGCAAGTCCGGGACAGGGCCTTACGAGCAGTACTTC
CDR3aa: CAIGKSGTGPYEQYF
abundance: NA
j_gene: TRBJ2-7
len: 15
v_gene: TRBV10-3
d_gene: TRBD1

CDR3nt: TGTGCCAGCAGCCAGGGTTCTGGGGGGGAGCAGTACTTC
CDR3aa: CASSQGSGGEQYF
abundance: NA
j_gene: TRBJ2-7
len: 13
v_gene: TRBV7-2
d_gene: NA

CDR3nt: TGTGCCAGTCGGGGAGATACGCAGTATTTT
CDR3aa: CASRGDTQYF
abundance: NA
j_gene: TRBJ2-3
len: 10
v_gene: TRBV11-2
d_gene: NA

CDR3nt: TGTGCCAGCAGTAACCCCGGGGGGACCAAAAACATTCAGTACTTC
CDR3aa: CASSNPGGTKNIQYF
abundance: NA
j_gene: TRBJ2-4
len: 15
v_gene: TRBV5-4
d_gene: TRBD2

CDR3nt: TGCGCCAGCAGCCAAGTCCTGGGACAGGAGAGCTATGGCTACACCTTC
CDR3aa: CASSQVLGQESYGYTF
abundance: NA
j_gene: TRBJ1-2
len: 16
v_gene: TRBV4-3
d_gene: TRBD1

CDR3nt: TGTGCCAGCAAAGGGGAAACTAGCGGAACTTACGAGCAGTACTTC
CDR3aa: CASKGETSGTYEQYF
abundance: few
j_gene: TRBJ2-7
len: 15
v_gene: TRBV28
d_gene: TRBD2

CDR3nt: TGTGCCAGCAGCCCCTTCCGGGGGAACGAGCAGTACTTC
CDR3aa: CASSPFRGNEQYF
abundance: NA
j_gene: TRBJ2-7
len: 13
v_gene: TRBV7-6
d_gene: NA

CDR3nt: TGTGCCAGCATCACTGGGGGGGCGAACTACGAGCAGTACTTC
CDR3aa: CASITGGANYEQYF
abundance: NA
j_gene: TRBJ2-7
len: 14
v_gene: TRBV28
d_gene: NA

CDR3nt: TGTGCCAGCAGCTATCTAGCGGGAACGAACACCGGGGAGCTGTTTTTT
CDR3aa: CASSYLAGTNTGELFF
abundance: NA
j_gene: TRBJ2-2
len: 16
v_gene: TRBV5-5
d_gene: TRBD2

CDR3nt: TGCGCCAGCTCGTGGGCAGGGGGAGGCGAGCAGTACTTC
CDR3aa: CASSWAGGGEQYF
abundance: NA
j_gene: TRBJ2-7
len: 13
v_gene: TRBV5-1
d_gene: NA

CDR3nt: TGTGCCAGCAAGGGGCGGTGGAACACTGAAGCTTTCTTT
CDR3aa: CASKGRWNTEAFF
abundance: once
j_gene: TRBJ1-1
len: 13
v_gene: TRBV27
d_gene: NA

CDR3nt: TGCGCCAGCAGTGAGTCGCAAGCGGGGGCGCAGTACTTC
CDR3aa: CASSESQAGAQYF
abundance: medium-sized
j_gene: TRBJ2-7
len: 13
v_gene: TRBV10-1
d_gene: TRBD2

CDR3nt: TGTGCCAGCAGCTTCGGCGGGGCTGGGGGGGAGACCCAGTACTTC
CDR3aa: CASSFGGAGGETQYF
abundance: NA
j_gene: TRBJ2-5
len: 15
v_gene: TRBV7-3
d_gene: NA

CDR3nt: TGTGCCAGCAGCTTGGTGGAGGGGAGCGGGAGGAGGATCTACAATGAGCAGTTCTTC
CDR3aa: CASSLVEGSGRRIYNEQFF
abundance: NA
j_gene: TRBJ2-1
len: 19
v_gene: TRBV11-3
d_gene: TRBD2

CDR3nt: TGTGCCAGCAGCCCGCACACAGGGTTCGACTATGGCTACACCTTC
CDR3aa: CASSPHTGFDYGYTF
abundance: NA
j_gene: TRBJ1-2
len: 15
v_gene: TRBV7-9
d_gene: NA

CDR3nt: TGTGCCAGTAGTATAGGTGGCGGGAGCAATGAGCAGTTCTTC
CDR3aa: CASSIGGGSNEQFF
abundance: NA
j_gene: TRBJ2-1
len: 14
v_gene: TRBV19
d_gene: TRBD2

CDR3nt: TGTGCCAGCGAGGACAGGGCTCTCTGGAGCTACACCTTC
CDR3aa: CASEDRALWSYTF
abundance: NA
j_gene: TRBJ1-2
len: 13
v_gene: TRBV6-5
d_gene: TRBD1

CDR3nt: TGTGCCAGCAGCCAACAGGGATCCTATAATTCACCCCTCCACTTT
CDR3aa: CASSQQGSYNSPLHF
abundance: NA
j_gene: TRBJ1-6
len: 15
v_gene: TRBV5-4
d_gene: NA

CDR3nt: TGTGCCAGTAGCCCCGGGAAGGGATGGACCTACGAGCAGTACTTC
CDR3aa: CASSPGKGWTYEQYF
abundance: NA
j_gene: TRBJ2-7
len: 15
v_gene: TRBV19
d_gene: NA

CDR3nt: TGTGCCAGCAGTAAATTAGGGGGCACTGAAGCTTTCTTT
CDR3aa: CASSKLGGTEAFF
abundance: few
j_gene: TRBJ1-1
len: 13
v_gene: TRBV6-5
d_gene: NA

CDR3nt: TGTGCCAGCAGCGCGAGACAGGGTTACACCGGGGAGCTGTTTTTT
CDR3aa: CASSARQGYTGELFF
abundance: NA
j_gene: TRBJ2-2
len: 15
v_gene: TRBV11-2
d_gene: TRBD1

CDR3nt: TGCGCCAGCAGCTTTCGCAGGGCGGACACTGAAGCTTTCTTT
CDR3aa: CASSFRRADTEAFF
abundance: NA
j_gene: TRBJ1-1
len: 14
v_gene: TRBV5-1
d_gene: NA

CDR3nt: TGTGCCAGCAGCTCAAGACCCGACAGGGTGGAGGGCTACACCTTC
CDR3aa: CASSSRPDRVEGYTF
abundance: once
j_gene: TRBJ1-2
len: 15
v_gene: TRBV13
d_gene: TRBD1

CDR3nt: TGTGCCAGCAGTAGTAGCGGGGGCCCCCAAGAGACCCAGTACTTC
CDR3aa: CASSSSGGPQETQYF
abundance: NA
j_gene: TRBJ2-5
len: 15
v_gene: TRBV6-5
d_gene: TRBD2

CDR3nt: TGTGCCAGCAGCCCCTATTCGGGGGAGCAGTACTTC
CDR3aa: CASSPYSGEQYF
abundance: NA
j_gene: TRBJ2-7
len: 12
v_gene: TRBV28
d_gene: NA

CDR3nt: TGTGCCAGCAGCTTGGCGAGGGCCAAAAACATTCAGTACTTC
CDR3aa: CASSLARAKNIQYF
abundance: NA
j_gene: TRBJ2-4
len: 14
v_gene: TRBV5-6
d_gene: NA

CDR3nt: TGTGCCTGGAGTGTACTAGCTGATACCTACGAGCAGTACTTC
CDR3aa: CAWSVLADTYEQYF
abundance: NA
j_gene: TRBJ2-7
len: 14
v_gene: TRBV30
d_gene: NA

CDR3nt: TGTGCCAGCAGCTTAGCACTAAGAAATGAGCAGTTCTTC
CDR3aa: CASSLALRNEQFF
abundance: once
j_gene: TRBJ2-1
len: 13
v_gene: TRBV11-2
d_gene: NA

CDR3nt: TGTGCCACCAGCAGAGATCCAGGGGGCTATGGCTACACCTTC
CDR3aa: CATSRDPGGYGYTF
abundance: NA
j_gene: TRBJ1-2
len: 14
v_gene: TRBV15
d_gene: TRBD1

CDR3nt: TGTGCCATCCGAGGACAGGGGGCGACTGAAGCTTTCTTT
CDR3aa: CAIRGQGATEAFF
abundance: NA
j_gene: TRBJ1-1
len: 13
v_gene: TRBV28
d_gene: TRBD1

CDR3nt: TGTGCCAGCAGCTTGAAACAGGGGGCGCGTGGCTACACCTTC
CDR3aa: CASSLKQGARGYTF
abundance: NA
j_gene: TRBJ1-2
len: 14
v_gene: TRBV7-9
d_gene: TRBD1

CDR3nt: TGTGCCAGCAGGGGGGACAGGGGGCACTATGGCTACACCTTC
CDR3aa: CASRGDRGHYGYTF
abundance: NA
j_gene: TRBJ1-2
len: 14
v_gene: TRBV21-1
d_gene: NA

CDR3nt: TGTGCCAGCAGCGCACGAGCTGGGACAAGGGGAGAGACCCAGTACTTC
CDR3aa: CASSARAGTRGETQYF
abundance: NA
j_gene: TRBJ2-5
len: 16
v_gene: TRBV9
d_gene: NA

CDR3nt: TGTGCCAGCAGTGTTCAGATTAATCAGCCCCAGCATTTT
CDR3aa: CASSVQINQPQHF
abundance: few
j_gene: TRBJ1-5
len: 13
v_gene: TRBV2
d_gene: NA

CDR3nt: TGTGCCAGCAGCTTAGACAGGGGTCCAGGAGAGCAGTACTTC
CDR3aa: CASSLDRGPGEQYF
abundance: NA
j_gene: TRBJ2-7
len: 14
v_gene: TRBV7-2
d_gene: TRBD1

CDR3nt: TGCGCCAGCAGCCCCGACAGCAACTATGGCTACACCTTC
CDR3aa: CASSPDSNYGYTF
abundance: once
j_gene: TRBJ1-2
len: 13
v_gene: TRBV5-1
d_gene: NA

CDR3nt: TGTGCCAGCAGTCAGACAGGGGTTGGCTACACCTTC
CDR3aa: CASSQTGVGYTF
abundance: NA
j_gene: TRBJ1-2
len: 12
v_gene: TRBV28
d_gene: TRBD1

CDR3nt: TGTGCCAGCTCACCACCGGCGGGGAGCACTGAAGCTTTCTTT
CDR3aa: CASSPPAGSTEAFF
abundance: medium-sized
j_gene: TRBJ1-1
len: 14
v_gene: TRBV18
d_gene: NA

CDR3nt: TGCGCCAGCAGCCCCGGGACTAGCTTGTACAATGAGCAGTTCTTC
CDR3aa: CASSPGTSLYNEQFF
abundance: NA
j_gene: TRBJ2-1
len: 15
v_gene: TRBV5-1
d_gene: TRBD2

CDR3nt: TGTGCCAGCAGCGTAGGTGGGACTAGCGGACTAAATGAGCAGTTCTTC
CDR3aa: CASSVGGTSGLNEQFF
abundance: NA
j_gene: TRBJ2-1
len: 16
v_gene: TRBV9
d_gene: TRBD2

CDR3nt: TGTGCCAGCTCAATAACAGGGTCCTACGAGCAGTACTTC
CDR3aa: CASSITGSYEQYF
abundance: once
j_gene: TRBJ2-7
len: 13
v_gene: TRBV18
d_gene: NA